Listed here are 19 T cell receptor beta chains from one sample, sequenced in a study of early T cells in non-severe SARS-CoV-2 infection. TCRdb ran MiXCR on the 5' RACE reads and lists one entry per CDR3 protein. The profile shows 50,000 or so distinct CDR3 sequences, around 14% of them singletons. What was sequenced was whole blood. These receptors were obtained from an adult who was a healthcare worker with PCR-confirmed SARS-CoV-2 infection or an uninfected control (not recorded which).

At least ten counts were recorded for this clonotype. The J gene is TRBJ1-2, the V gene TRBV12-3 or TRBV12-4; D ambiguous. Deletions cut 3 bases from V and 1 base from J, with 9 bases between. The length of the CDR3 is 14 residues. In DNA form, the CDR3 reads TGTGCCAGCAGTTTCAGACGGCTTAACTATGGCTACACCTTC. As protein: CASSFRRLNYGYTF.

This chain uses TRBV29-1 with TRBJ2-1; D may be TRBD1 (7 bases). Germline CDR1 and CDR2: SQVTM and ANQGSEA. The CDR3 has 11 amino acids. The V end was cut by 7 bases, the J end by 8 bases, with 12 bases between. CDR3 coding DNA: TGCAGCGCAACCAGGGGGGATGAGCAGTTCTTC. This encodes CSATRGDEQFF.

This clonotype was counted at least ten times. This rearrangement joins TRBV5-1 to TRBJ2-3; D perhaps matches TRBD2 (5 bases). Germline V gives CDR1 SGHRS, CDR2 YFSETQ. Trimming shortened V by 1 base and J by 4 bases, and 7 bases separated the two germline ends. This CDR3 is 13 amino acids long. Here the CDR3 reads CASSLPGSDTQYF. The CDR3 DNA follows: TGCGCCAGCAGCTTGCCGGGGTCAGATACGCAGTATTTT.

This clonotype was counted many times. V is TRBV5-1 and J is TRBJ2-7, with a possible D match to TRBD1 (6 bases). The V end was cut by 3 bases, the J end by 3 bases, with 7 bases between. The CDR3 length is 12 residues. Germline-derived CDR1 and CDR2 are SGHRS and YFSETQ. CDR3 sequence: CASSSDSYEQYF. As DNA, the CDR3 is TGCGCCAGCAGCTCGGACAGCTACGAGCAGTACTTC.

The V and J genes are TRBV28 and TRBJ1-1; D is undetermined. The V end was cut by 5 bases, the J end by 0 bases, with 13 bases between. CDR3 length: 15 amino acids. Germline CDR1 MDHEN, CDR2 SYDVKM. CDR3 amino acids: CASSPRGRVNTEAFF. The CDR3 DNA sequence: TGTGCCAGCAGTCCCCGAGGGAGGGTGAACACTGAAGCTTTCTTT.

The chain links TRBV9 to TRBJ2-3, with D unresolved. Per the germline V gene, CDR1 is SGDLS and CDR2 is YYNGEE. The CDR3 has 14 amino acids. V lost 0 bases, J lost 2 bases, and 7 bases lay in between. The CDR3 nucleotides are TGTGCCAGCAGCGTAGGTCCCAACACAGATACGCAGTATTTT. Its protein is CASSVGPNTDTQYF.

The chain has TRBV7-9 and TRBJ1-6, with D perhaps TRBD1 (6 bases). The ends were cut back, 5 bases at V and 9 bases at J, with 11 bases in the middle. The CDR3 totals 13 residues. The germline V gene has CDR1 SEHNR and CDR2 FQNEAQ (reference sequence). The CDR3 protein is CASSQKGGSPLHF. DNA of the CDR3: TGTGCCAGCAGCCAAAAAGGGGGTTCACCCCTCCACTTT.

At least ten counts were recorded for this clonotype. The CDR3 nucleotides are TGTGCCAGCAGTGAGGCCCTAGTGGACTATGGCTACACCTTC. This translates into CASSEALVDYGYTF. The V call is TRBV12-3 or TRBV12-4, the J call TRBJ1-2, with D uncertain. This CDR3 is 14 amino acids long. Trimming pared 5 bases from V and 3 bases from J, leaving 13 bases between.

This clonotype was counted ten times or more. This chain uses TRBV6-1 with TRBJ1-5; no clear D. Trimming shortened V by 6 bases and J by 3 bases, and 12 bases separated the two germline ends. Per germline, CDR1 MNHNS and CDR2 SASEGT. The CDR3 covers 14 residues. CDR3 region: CASRSVGLNQPQHF. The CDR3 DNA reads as TGTGCCAGCAGATCAGTGGGTCTCAATCAGCCCCAGCATTTT.

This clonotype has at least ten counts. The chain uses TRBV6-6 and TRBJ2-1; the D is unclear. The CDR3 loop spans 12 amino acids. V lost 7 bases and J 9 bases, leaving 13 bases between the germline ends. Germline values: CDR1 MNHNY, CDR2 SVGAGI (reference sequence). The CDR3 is CASTYHTSEQFF. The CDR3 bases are TGTGCCAGCACCTACCATACAAGTGAGCAGTTCTTC.

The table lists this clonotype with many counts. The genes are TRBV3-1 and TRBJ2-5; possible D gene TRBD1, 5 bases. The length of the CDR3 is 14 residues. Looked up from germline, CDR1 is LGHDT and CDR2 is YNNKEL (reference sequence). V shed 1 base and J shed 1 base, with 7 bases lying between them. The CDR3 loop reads CASSQAQGQETQYF. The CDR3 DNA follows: TGTGCCAGCAGCCAAGCGCAGGGCCAAGAGACCCAGTACTTC.

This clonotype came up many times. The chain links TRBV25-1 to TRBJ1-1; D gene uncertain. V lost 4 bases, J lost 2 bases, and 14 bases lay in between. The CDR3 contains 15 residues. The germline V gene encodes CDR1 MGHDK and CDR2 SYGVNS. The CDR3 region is CASSAWTLENTEAFF. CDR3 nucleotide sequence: TGTGCCAGCAGTGCCTGGACCTTAGAAAACACTGAAGCTTTCTTT.

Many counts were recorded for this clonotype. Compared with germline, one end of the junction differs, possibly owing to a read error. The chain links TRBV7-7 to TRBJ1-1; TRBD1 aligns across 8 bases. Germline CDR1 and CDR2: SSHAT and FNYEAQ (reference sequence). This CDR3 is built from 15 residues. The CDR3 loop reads CASSLLTGANTEAFF. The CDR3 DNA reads TGTGCTAGCAGCTTATTGACAGGGGCGAACACTGAAGCTTTCTTT.

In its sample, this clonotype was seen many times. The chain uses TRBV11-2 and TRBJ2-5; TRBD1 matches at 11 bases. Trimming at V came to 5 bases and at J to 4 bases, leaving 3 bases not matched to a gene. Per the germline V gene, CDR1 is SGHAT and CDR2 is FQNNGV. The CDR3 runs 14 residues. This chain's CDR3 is CASSTGTGGETQYF. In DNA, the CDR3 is TGTGCCAGCAGCACAGGGACAGGGGGAGAGACCCAGTACTTC.

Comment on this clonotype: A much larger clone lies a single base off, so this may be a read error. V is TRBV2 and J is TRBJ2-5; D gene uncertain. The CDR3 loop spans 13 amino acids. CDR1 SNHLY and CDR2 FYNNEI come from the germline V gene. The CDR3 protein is CAISDRTQETQYF. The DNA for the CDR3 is TGTGCCATCAGTGACCGAACTCAAGAGACCCAGTACTTC.

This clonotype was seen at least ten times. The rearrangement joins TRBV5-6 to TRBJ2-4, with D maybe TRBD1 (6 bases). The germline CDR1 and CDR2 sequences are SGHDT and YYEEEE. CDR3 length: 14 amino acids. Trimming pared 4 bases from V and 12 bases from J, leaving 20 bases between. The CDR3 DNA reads TGTGCCAGCAGCCAGACAGGTCCCCAACATGATCAGTACTTC. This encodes CASSQTGPQHDQYF.

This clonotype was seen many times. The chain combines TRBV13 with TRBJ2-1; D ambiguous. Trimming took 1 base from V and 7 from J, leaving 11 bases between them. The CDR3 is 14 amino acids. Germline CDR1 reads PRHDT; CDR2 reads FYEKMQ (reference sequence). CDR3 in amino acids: CASSLERARNEQFF. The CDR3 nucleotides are TGTGCCAGCAGCTTAGAGAGAGCCAGGAATGAGCAGTTCTTC.

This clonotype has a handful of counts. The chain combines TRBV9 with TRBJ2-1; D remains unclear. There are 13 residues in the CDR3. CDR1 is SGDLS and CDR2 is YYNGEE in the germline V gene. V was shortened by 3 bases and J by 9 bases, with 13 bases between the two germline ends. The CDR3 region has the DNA TGTGCCAGCAGCGGAGGATACAGCAGTGAGCAGTTCTTC. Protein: CASSGGYSSEQFF.

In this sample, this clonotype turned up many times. CDR3 in DNA: TGTGCCAGCAGCCGAGGACTAGCGGCGAACACCGGGGAGCTGTTTTTT. Translated: CASSRGLAANTGELFF. The chain combines TRBV12-3 or TRBV12-4 with TRBJ2-2; 10 positions match TRBD2. Germline trimming cut 6 bases from V and 0 bases from J; bases unmatched to any gene: 4. This CDR3 has 16 residues.